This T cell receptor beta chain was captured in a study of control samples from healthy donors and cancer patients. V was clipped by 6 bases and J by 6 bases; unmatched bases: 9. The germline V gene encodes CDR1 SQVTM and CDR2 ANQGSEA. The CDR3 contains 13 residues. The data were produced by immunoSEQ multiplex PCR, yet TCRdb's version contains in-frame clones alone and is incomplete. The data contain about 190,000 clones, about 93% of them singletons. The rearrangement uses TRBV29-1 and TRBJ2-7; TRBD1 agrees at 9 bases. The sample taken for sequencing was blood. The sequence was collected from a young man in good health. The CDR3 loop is CSVYLGDRAEQYF. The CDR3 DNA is TGCAGCGTCTACCTGGGGGACAGGGCCGAGCAGTACTTC.